Sequencing of this T cell receptor beta chain was carried out in a study of blood T cells in healthy people across ages. The study's findings and limits: When set beside aged donors, long-lived donors presented more naive CD4+ cells and higher diversity. Unsorted PBMC material precluded a definitive naive versus antigen-experienced comparison.

A second PCR of 7 to 11 cycles used a sample-barcoded 5' primer and a J-beta primer mix. One entry per CDR3 protein, called by TCRdb with MiXCR from the 5' RACE reads. The sample lists 650,000 to 1,000,000 distinct CDR3 sequences, about 36% occurring once. The length of the CDR3 is 16 residues. This clonotype was seen repeatedly, ten times or more. Its antigen remains unknown. The chain combines TRBV21-1 with TRBJ2-3; the table assigns TRBD1, which was not confirmed against the DNA. TRBV21-1 is marked as a pseudogene. This TCR came from a young man in good health. The sample consisted of blood. CDR3 nucleotide sequence: TGTGCCAGCAGCACAGCTGGGACAACGGGGGAAGATACGCAGTATTTT. Amino acid sequence: CASSTAGTTGEDTQYF.